This TCR beta chain was identified in a study of cytomegalovirus exposure and HLA in healthy donors. Study-wide findings and caveats: 164 TCR beta chains were listed as cytomegalovirus-associated. CMV antigen specificity was confirmed in vitro for a few CMV-associated chains.

Repertoires were generated with immunoSEQ multiplex PCR, while TCRdb's copy carries only in-frame clones and drops some. The table records roughly 300,000 clones, roughly 90% of them present only once. About this clone itself: The antigen remains unidentified.

CDR1 and CDR2 from the germline V gene are LNHNV and YYDKDF (reference sequence). The CDR3 runs to 15 residues. The V segment lost 3 bases and the J segment 6 bases; nucleotides outside the gene matches: 11. The chain carries TRBV15 and TRBJ2-7; 7 bases match TRBD1. Specimen: PBMCs. The clonotype comes from a woman aged 18-35 years in good health and CMV-seronegative. DNA for the CDR3: TGTGCCACCAGCAGGAACGTGGACAGGCCCAGCGAGCAGTACTTC. Translating it yields CATSRNVDRPSEQYF.